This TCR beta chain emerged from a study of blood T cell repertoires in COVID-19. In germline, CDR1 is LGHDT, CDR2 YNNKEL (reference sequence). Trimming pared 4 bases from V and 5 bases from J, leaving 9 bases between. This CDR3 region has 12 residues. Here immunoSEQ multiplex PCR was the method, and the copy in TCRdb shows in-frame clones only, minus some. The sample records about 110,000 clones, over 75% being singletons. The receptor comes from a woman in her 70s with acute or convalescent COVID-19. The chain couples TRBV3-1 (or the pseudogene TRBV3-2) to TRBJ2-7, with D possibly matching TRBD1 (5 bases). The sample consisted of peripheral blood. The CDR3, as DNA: TGTGCCAGCAGCCTTCAGGGAAACGAGCAGTACTTC. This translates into CASSLQGNEQYF.